This T cell receptor beta chain was identified during a study of CD4 T cells in relation to SARS-CoV-2 and coronaviruses. The overall study: Controls used an HIV-1 Nef peptide pool or no peptide. Study outcomes and limitations: In roughly 61% of donors, memory CD4+ clonotypes crossrecognized SARS-CoV-2 and at least one common cold coronavirus spike. Each donor contributed either pre-pandemic or post-infection samples, not both.

CDR1 and CDR2 (germline): SQVTM, ANQGSEA. This CDR3 is built from 13 residues. The ends were cut back, 0 bases at V and 5 bases at J, with 10 bases in the middle. The unexposed donors gave CD4+ T cells in about 2010-2019, prior to COVID-19. CD4+ T cells were isolated from the cells after around eleven days of culture. PBMCs were plated at fewer than 2.5 million per well in IL-2-containing medium. As to this clone: The antigen is undetermined.

The repertoire was sequenced with immunoSEQ multiplex PCR; TCRdb's copy has only in-frame clones and lacks some. This table holds 20,000 to 25,000 clones, roughly 80% found once. This TCR was recovered from a human donor in good health. The sequenced material came from CD4+ T cells from PBMCs, cultured in vitro. J is TRBJ1-1 and V is TRBV29-1; D is ambiguous. The CDR3 bases are TGCAGCGTTGAAGATCCTGGCTCGACTGAAGCTTTCTTT. Residues: CSVEDPGSTEAFF.